A single sample gave rise to the 7 T cell receptor beta chains below, sequenced in a study of shared clonotypes between healthy human individuals. Produced via immunoSEQ multiplex PCR; TCRdb's table is partial and in-frame only. The table records about 510,000 clones, about four fifths of them present only once. Specimen: PBMCs. These receptors originate from a woman aged 40 to 50 in good health. Some clones in this sample may be carry-over from other donors' samples.

The chain has TRBV5-4 and TRBJ1-3; 7 nucleotides line up with TRBD1. V was pared by 2 bases and J by 2 bases, with 1 base of the junction left unmatched. Germline V lookup: CDR1 SGHNT, CDR2 YYREEE (reference sequence). The CDR3 runs 14 residues. The DNA for the CDR3 is TGTGCCAGCAGCTTTCAGGGGGCTGGAAACACCATATATTTT. Protein product: CASSFQGAGNTIYF.

This clone occurred a few times. V is TRBV5-1 and J is TRBJ2-2; D possibly corresponds to TRBD1 (5 bases). Trimming removed 0 bases at V and 3 bases at J, with 9 bases between. The CDR3 loop spans 15 amino acids. Germline V gene lookup returns CDR1 SGHRS and CDR2 YFSETQ. CDR3 in amino acids: CASSLETVDTGELFF. CDR3 DNA sequence: TGCGCCAGCAGCTTGGAGACAGTCGACACCGGGGAGCTGTTTTTT.

This clone has just one count. The V and J genes are TRBV2 and TRBJ2-7; 12 nucleotides agree with TRBD1. CDR1 and CDR2 from the germline V gene are SNHLY and FYNNEI. V lost 3 bases to trimming and J lost 6 bases; unmatched junction nucleotides: 6. This CDR3 is built from 15 residues. Here the CDR3 reads CASSDPGQGAREQYF. The CDR3, as DNA: TGTGCCAGCAGTGATCCGGGACAGGGGGCTCGCGAGCAGTACTTC.

V is TRBV21-1 and J is TRBJ2-2; the DNA was not used to check the table's D call, TRBD1. TRBV21-1 is a pseudogene. The CDR3 runs to 15 residues. The CDR3 spells CASRTGKRNTGELFF. The CDR3, as DNA: TGTGCCAGCAGAACAGGGAAGCGGAACACCGGGGAGCTGTTTTTT.

This CDR3 reads CAWSMGSDTLEGTIYF. Here the CDR3 DNA reads TGTGCCTGGAGCATGGGAAGTGATACCCTGGAAGGCACCATATATTTT. V usage is TRBV30 and J usage is TRBJ1-3; D uncertain. Trimming cost V 3 bases and J 9 bases, with 24 bases left between them. CDR1 is GTSNPN and CDR2 is SVGIG in the germline V gene (reference sequence). The CDR3 is 16 residues long.

On this clone itself: The sample holds other DNA sequences that translate to the same CDR3. The V call is TRBV19, the J call TRBJ2-5, with D unclear. The CDR3 is 13 residues long. Trimming stripped 3 bases from V and 1 base from J, with 6 bases between. Germline CDR1 and CDR2: LNHDA and SQIVND (reference sequence). CDR3 protein: CASSMGSQETQYF. The CDR3 DNA follows: TGTGCCAGTAGTATGGGCAGCCAAGAGACCCAGTACTTC.

This clone was recorded only once. Its ends do not fully match the called genes, so a read error is possible. The V gene is TRBV7-2, the J gene TRBJ2-2; possible D gene TRBD1, 6 bases. The CDR3 is made up of 12 amino acids. CDR1 is SGHTA and CDR2 is FQGNSA in the germline V gene. This CDR3 is CASSLGPGVKGF. The CDR3 region has the DNA TGTGCCAGCAGCTTAGGGCCAGGGGTGAAGGGTTTT.